Following are 3 T cell receptor beta chains from one sample sequenced in a study of T cell responses to AZD1222 COVID-19 vaccine. TCRdb's copy holds only in-frame clones and misses some; the assay was immunoSEQ multiplex PCR. The top ten hold around 18% of the sample, which has some 140,000 clones, roughly nine tenths seen once. The sequencing used peripheral blood, collected on day 0 of AZD1222 vaccination. Every receptor here comes from an adult in good health.

The V gene is TRBV10-2, the J gene TRBJ1-5; D is undetermined. V lost 7 bases and J lost 0, with 10 bases in between. The CDR3 has 14 residues. The germline CDR1 and CDR2 sequences are WSHSY and SAAADI. The CDR3 protein is CASTGSNSNQPQHF. The CDR3 DNA reads TGCGCCAGCACCGGAAGTAATAGCAATCAGCCCCAGCATTTT.

This chain connects TRBV4-1 to TRBJ1-5; perhaps TRBD1 as D (6 bases). CDR1 and CDR2 from the germline V gene are MGHRA and YSYEKL. Trimming took off 0 bases at V and 4 bases at J, with 16 bases between the two ends. The length of the CDR3 is 17 residues. This chain's CDR3 is CASSQERGGKRNQPQHF. DNA for the CDR3: TGCGCCAGCAGCCAAGAGAGGGGGGGCAAGAGAAATCAGCCCCAGCATTTT.

V usage is TRBV4-1 and J usage is TRBJ1-1; possibly TRBD1 for D (5 bases). CDR1 MGHRA and CDR2 YSYEKL come from the germline V gene. Trimming cost V 3 bases and J 0 bases, with 14 bases left between them. The CDR3 is made up of 16 amino acids. The CDR3, as DNA: TGCGCCAGCAGCCAGGGGGAAAAGGGTATGAACACTGAAGCTTTCTTT. This sequence encodes CASSQGEKGMNTEAFF.